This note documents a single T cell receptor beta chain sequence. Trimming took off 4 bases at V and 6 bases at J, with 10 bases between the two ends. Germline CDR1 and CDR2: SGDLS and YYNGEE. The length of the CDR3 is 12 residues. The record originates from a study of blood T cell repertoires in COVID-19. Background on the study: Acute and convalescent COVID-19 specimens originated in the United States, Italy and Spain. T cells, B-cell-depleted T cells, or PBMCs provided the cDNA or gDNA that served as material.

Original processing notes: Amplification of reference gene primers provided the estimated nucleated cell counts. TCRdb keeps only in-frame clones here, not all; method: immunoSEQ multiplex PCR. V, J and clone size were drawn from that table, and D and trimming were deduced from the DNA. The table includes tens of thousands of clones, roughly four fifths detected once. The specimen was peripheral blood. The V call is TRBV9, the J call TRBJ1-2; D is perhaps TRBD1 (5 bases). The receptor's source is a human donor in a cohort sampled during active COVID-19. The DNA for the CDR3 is TGTGCCAGCAGCAAAGGGGTGGATGGCTACACCTTC. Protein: CASSKGVDGYTF.